A single sample is the source of the 29 T cell receptor beta chains below, sequenced in a study of T cell repertoires in cytomegalovirus infection. Their antigens remain unidentified. MiXCR was run by TCRdb on the reads, yielding one entry per CDR3 protein. The sample records roughly 730,000 distinct CDR3 sequences, approximately 33% being singletons. The sample here was cultured PBMCs, taken from culture after CMV antigen stimulation. The receptors derive from a human donor in good health (CMV status not recorded). Some clones in this sample may be carry-over from other donors' samples.

This chain connects TRBV6-5 to TRBJ2-1; 9 bases are shared with TRBD2. Germline CDR1 is MNHEY and CDR2 is SVGAGI. The CDR3 contains 16 residues. Unmatched junction bases numbered 14, after V lost 4 bases and J lost 10 bases. The CDR3 loop is CASSWVPSGAPVEQFF. The CDR3 coding sequence is TGTGCCAGCAGTTGGGTGCCTAGCGGGGCCCCGGTCGAGCAGTTCTTC.

This clonotype came up a few times. The rearrangement uses TRBV27 and TRBJ2-1, with D unresolved. The germline CDR1 and CDR2 sequences are MNHEY and SMNVEV (reference sequence). CDR3 size: 14 residues. V shed 4 bases and J shed 0 bases, with 7 bases lying between them. The DNA for the CDR3 is TGTGCCAGCAGTTCCGGAGCCTCCTACAATGAGCAGTTCTTC. Residues: CASSSGASYNEQFF.

This clonotype was detected a few times. This chain uses TRBV6-1 with TRBJ1-1; perhaps TRBD1 as D (5 bases). The CDR3 covers 15 residues. V dropped 4 bases and J dropped 1 base, with 13 bases sitting between them. CDR1 MNHNS and CDR2 SASEGT come from the germline V gene. The CDR3 reads CASSAPGRQNTEAFF. DNA of the CDR3: TGTGCCAGCAGTGCTCCGGGACGCCAGAACACTGAAGCTTTCTTT.

The V call is TRBV6-1, the J call TRBJ1-1; tentative D call: TRBD1 (5 bases). V lost 4 bases and J 1 base, leaving 10 bases between the germline ends. The CDR3 has 14 amino acids. CDR1 MNHNS and CDR2 SASEGT come from the germline V gene. Here the CDR3 reads CASSGRTGNTEAFF. CDR3 coding DNA: TGTGCCAGCAGTGGACGTACAGGGAACACTGAAGCTTTCTTT.

The gene calls are TRBV20-1 and TRBJ2-5; 8 bases are a match to TRBD1. This CDR3 region has 14 residues. Losses at the gene ends were 5 bases for V and 9 bases for J; bases not matched to a gene: 14. Germline V CDR1 and CDR2: DFQATT, SNEGSKA (reference sequence). The chain's CDR3 is CSAGRTGPGGSQYF. The CDR3 region has the DNA TGCAGTGCTGGAAGGACAGGGCCAGGGGGGTCCCAGTACTTC.

The chain has TRBV27 and TRBJ2-7; 9 nucleotides align to TRBD1. Germline CDR1 reads MNHEY; CDR2 reads SMNVEV (reference sequence). The CDR3 sequence is 15 residues long. V dropped 3 bases and J dropped 7; count of bases not matched to a gene: 10. The CDR3 DNA is TGTGCCAGCAGTTTGGTCCGGGACAGGGAAGGGGAGCAGTACTTC. Encoded protein: CASSLVRDREGEQYF.

V usage is TRBV3-1 and J usage is TRBJ1-2, with 7 nucleotides matching TRBD1. Trimming removed 4 bases from V and 4 bases from J; junction bases left unmatched: 6. Germline CDR1 is LGHDT and CDR2 is YNNKEL (reference sequence). The length of the CDR3 is 14 residues. The CDR3 bases are TGTGCCAGCAGCCCGAGGGGGCCCGGCTATGGCTACACCTTC. Translated: CASSPRGPGYGYTF.

The table lists this clonotype with many counts. This rearrangement joins TRBV7-8 to TRBJ2-3; tentatively, D is TRBD1 (6 bases). Trimming shortened V by 4 bases and J by 0 bases, and 8 bases separated the two germline ends. The CDR3 length is 14 residues. In germline, CDR1 is SGHVS, CDR2 FQNEAQ. The CDR3 reads CASSWTESTDTQYF. DNA of the CDR3: TGTGCCAGCAGCTGGACAGAGAGCACAGATACGCAGTATTTT.

This clonotype was picked up a small number of times. A far bigger clonotype differs at one base, so this is likely a read error. The chain employs TRBV7-2 and TRBJ2-5; D is unclear. Germline V gene data show CDR1 as SGHTA and CDR2 as FQGNSA. The length of the CDR3 is 11 residues. V gave up 2 bases and J gave up 5 bases, with 3 bases separating them. For the CDR3, the DNA is TGTGCCAGCAGCTTACACGAGACCCAGTACTTC. Amino acids: CASSLHETQYF.

V and J are TRBV7-2 and TRBJ1-2; TRBD1 matches 9 bases. CDR3 size: 14 residues. The ends lost 4 bases at V and 4 bases at J; junction bases unmatched: 4. Germline CDR1 and CDR2: SGHTA and FQGNSA. The CDR3 protein is CASSSGQGSYGYTF. Written as DNA, the CDR3 is TGTGCCAGCAGCTCAGGACAGGGGAGCTATGGCTACACCTTC. The entire variable domain, with the rest obtained from reference TRBV7-2 and TRBJ1-2, is as follows: GAGVSQSPSNKVTEKGKDVELRCDPISGHTALYWYRQSLGQGLEFLIYFQGNSAPDKSGLPSDRFSAERTGGSVSTLTIQRTQQEDSAVYLCASSSGQGSYGYTFGSGTRLTVV.

This chain uses TRBV11-2 with TRBJ2-3, with D possibly being TRBD1 or TRBD2 (6 bases each). Trimming removed 1 base from V and 5 bases from J, with 28 bases in between. CDR1 and CDR2 (germline): SGHAT, FQNNGV. This CDR3 is built from 20 residues. CDR3 sequence reads: CASSLGASDWGAFSRDTQYF. CDR3 DNA: TGTGCCAGCAGCTTAGGAGCTTCGGATTGGGGGGCATTTTCCAGAGATACGCAGTATTTT.

The chain joins TRBV18 to TRBJ2-7, with 8 bases fitting TRBD1. The CDR3 runs to 16 residues. Unmatched junction bases numbered 14, after V lost 5 bases and J lost 5 bases. Germline CDR1 reads KGHSH; CDR2 reads LQKENI. The CDR3: CASSKLPGQVSNEQYF. The CDR3 bases are TGTGCCAGCTCAAAACTACCGGGACAGGTTTCCAACGAGCAGTACTTC.

This clonotype occurred a few times. The chain joins TRBV7-2 to TRBJ2-5, with 12 bases matching TRBD2. V lost 5 bases and J lost 4; bases outside the gene matches: 8. Germline CDR1 and CDR2: SGHTA and FQGNSA. The CDR3 runs to 16 residues. The DNA for the CDR3 is TGTGCCAGCAGCCAGCAGGGACTAGCGGGTTTAGAGACCCAGTACTTC. This translates into CASSQQGLAGLETQYF.

The chain has TRBV7-9 and TRBJ2-1; TRBD2 matches 7 bases. CDR1 is SEHNR, CDR2 FQNEAQ, per germline (reference sequence). The CDR3 runs to 14 residues. V shed 2 bases, J shed 8 bases, and the junction held 6 bases outside the gene matches. The CDR3 coding sequence is TGTGCCAGCAGCTTATCCCTTGCGGGGGATGAGCAGTTCTTC. This gives the protein CASSLSLAGDEQFF.

The chain recombines TRBV24-1 with TRBJ2-2; TRBD2 matches at 7 bases. Germline V gives CDR1 KGHDR, CDR2 SFDVKD. V shed 9 bases and J 3 bases; nucleotides not matched to a gene: 0. The CDR3 is 12 residues long. The CDR3 loop is CATGGDTGELFF. The CDR3 coding sequence is TGTGCCACCGGGGGGGACACCGGGGAGCTGTTTTTT.

This sequence joins TRBV19 and TRBJ2-1; TRBD1 matches at 7 bases. The V gene's germline CDR1 is LNHDA and CDR2 SQIVND (reference sequence). With V trimmed by 10 bases and J by 4 bases, 13 bases remained unmatched. This CDR3 has 15 amino acids. CDR3 DNA: TGTGCCACGAGCCCCCGGGGACAGAGATACAATGAGCAGTTCTTC. It yields the protein CATSPRGQRYNEQFF.

The chain recombines TRBV7-9 with TRBJ1-3; D is possibly TRBD1 (6 bases). This CDR3 region has 16 residues. Trimming took off 5 bases at V and 0 bases at J, with 14 bases between the two ends. The germline CDR1 and CDR2 sequences are SEHNR and FQNEAQ (reference sequence). This CDR3 is CASSNPTGSSGNTIYF. The CDR3 coding sequence is TGTGCCAGCAGCAACCCTACAGGGAGCTCTGGAAACACCATATATTTT.

In its sample, this clonotype was seen a few times. This rearrangement joins TRBV7-2 to TRBJ1-5; no clear D. Per germline, CDR1 SGHTA and CDR2 FQGNSA. V gave up 5 bases and J gave up 4 bases, with 18 bases separating them. This CDR3 is built from 16 residues. The CDR3 nucleotides are TGTGCCAGCAGCGCGGAAGGGCGTGGGTGGAATCAGCCCCAGCATTTT. Protein product: CASSAEGRGWNQPQHF. The whole variable domain, filled in from reference TRBV7-2 and TRBJ1-5, reads GAGVSQSPSNKVTEKGKDVELRCDPISGHTALYWYRQSLGQGLEFLIYFQGNSAPDKSGLPSDRFSAERTGGSVSTLTIQRTQQEDSAVYLCASSAEGRGWNQPQHFGDGTRLSIL.

The V call is TRBV3-1, the J call TRBJ1-6; a possible D gene is TRBD1 (5 bases). Deletions cut 3 bases from V and 10 bases from J, with 16 bases between. The CDR3 spans 15 residues. Germline CDR1 reads LGHDT; CDR2 reads YNNKEL (reference sequence). The CDR3 region has the DNA TGTGCCAGCAGCCAGATGGGGACTGGTGGATCACCCCTCCACTTT. Protein: CASSQMGTGGSPLHF.

This clonotype has only a few counts. The chain has TRBV6-5 and TRBJ2-7, with TRBD1 matching over 7 bases. Losses at the gene ends were 4 bases for V and 0 bases for J; bases not matched to a gene: 12. CDR3 size: 17 residues. Germline V lookup: CDR1 MNHEY, CDR2 SVGAGI. The CDR3 bases are TGTGCCAGCAGTTCCTGGTCCCAGGGGGTTTACTCCTACGAGCAGTACTTC. Protein product: CASSSWSQGVYSYEQYF.

V usage is TRBV20-1 and J usage is TRBJ2-3; TRBD2 matches 7 bases. Trimming removed 3 bases from V and 2 bases from J; junction bases left unmatched: 8. CDR1 is DFQATT and CDR2 is SNEGSKA in the germline V gene (reference sequence). CDR3 length: 15 residues. CDR3 in DNA: TGCAGTGCTAGTAGCTGGCTAGCGGACACAGATACGCAGTATTTT. It specifies CSASSWLADTDTQYF.

This clonotype was counted ten times or more. The chain has TRBV7-8 and TRBJ2-5, with 7 nucleotides matching TRBD2. The J segment lost 3 bases and the V segment lost 5 bases, leaving 6 bases of the junction unmatched. CDR1 SGHVS and CDR2 FQNEAQ come from the germline V gene. This CDR3 region has 14 residues. CDR3 nucleotide sequence: TGTGCCAGCAGCCTAACTAGCGTAGAAGAGACCCAGTACTTC. It translates to CASSLTSVEETQYF. Supplemented by reference TRBV7-8 and TRBJ2-5, the full variable domain reads GAGVSQSPRYKVAKRGQDVALRCDPISGHVSLFWYQQALGQGPEFLTYFQNEAQLDKSGLPSDRFFAERPEGSVSTLKIQRTQQEDSAVYLCASSLTSVEETQYFGPGTRLLVL.

J is TRBJ1-2 and V is TRBV10-2, with a possible D match to TRBD1 (6 bases). CDR1 and CDR2 from the germline V gene are WSHSY and SAAADI. The germline V and J ends were trimmed by 8 bases and 4 bases, with 20 bases remaining between them. The CDR3 runs 15 residues. CDR3: CASSGGGARGYGYTF. DNA for the CDR3: TGCGCCAGCTCGGGAGGGGGGGCCCGGGGCTATGGCTACACCTTC.

This clonotype came up a few times. This chain joins TRBV11-3 and TRBJ2-3; D ambiguous. This CDR3 comprises 13 residues. CDR1 and CDR2 (germline): SGHNT, YENEEA. Trimming stripped 5 bases from V and 11 bases from J, with 17 bases between. The CDR3 DNA reads TGTGCCAGCAGCCCCGGTCAGGACCATCGGCAGTATTTT. It codes for CASSPGQDHRQYF. The full variable domain, rest sourced from reference TRBV11-3 and TRBJ2-3, is EAGVVQSPRYKIIEKKQPVAFWCNPISGHNTLYWYLQNLGQGPELLIRYENEEAVDDSQLPKDRFSAERLKGVDSTLKIQPAELGDSAVYLCASSPGQDHRQYFGPGTRLTVL.

The chain joins TRBV6-2 or TRBV6-3 to TRBJ2-7; TRBD1 agrees at 7 bases. The germline V gene has CDR1 MNHEY and CDR2 SVGEGT. After removal of 5 bases from V and 2 bases from J, the junction contained 9 bases not matched to a gene. The CDR3 is made up of 15 amino acids. The CDR3 loop is CASSTYRDSTYEQYF. In DNA, the CDR3 is TGTGCCAGCAGTACTTACCGGGACAGTACCTACGAGCAGTACTTC.

This clonotype was detected only a few times. The chain carries TRBV7-9 and TRBJ2-5, with D possibly matching TRBD1 (6 bases). This CDR3 is 16 amino acids long. Per the germline V gene, CDR1 is SEHNR and CDR2 is FQNEAQ (reference sequence). V dropped 6 bases and J dropped 2 bases, with 19 bases sitting between them. The CDR3 loop is CASSYRRTEIQETQYF. In DNA, the CDR3 is TGTGCCAGCAGTTACCGTCGGACAGAGATACAAGAGACCCAGTACTTC.

Only a few counts were recorded for this clonotype. The chain employs TRBV27 and TRBJ2-3; 7 nucleotides align to TRBD2. The CDR3 length is 17 residues. V trimming: 4 bases; J trimming: 0 bases; junction bases outside the gene matches: 10. Germline loops: CDR1 MNHEY, CDR2 SMNVEV (reference sequence). The CDR3 DNA reads TGTGCCAGCAGTTACAAACCAAGCGGGATGAGCACAGATACGCAGTATTTT. It translates to CASSYKPSGMSTDTQYF.

The sample holds a few counts of this clonotype. The genes are TRBV6-6 and TRBJ1-5; 9 nucleotides match TRBD1. CDR1 is MNHNY, CDR2 SVGAGI, per germline (reference sequence). This CDR3 region has 16 residues. The trim removed 6 bases at V and 5 bases at J, leaving 11 bases unmatched. CDR3 coding DNA: TGTGCCAGCAGAACCGGGACAGGGTCAATCGATCAGCCCCAGCATTTT. Amino acid sequence: CASRTGTGSIDQPQHF.

This clonotype was counted a few times. The rearrangement links TRBV2 to TRBJ1-4, with D hard to call. The CDR3 length is 16 residues. Per the germline V gene, CDR1 is SNHLY and CDR2 is FYNNEI. V shed 7 bases and J shed 0 bases, with 15 bases lying between them. The CDR3 reads CASIQENIPTNEKLFF. CDR3 DNA: TGTGCCAGCATCCAGGAAAACATACCAACTAATGAAAAACTGTTTTTT. Filled out from reference TRBV2 and TRBJ1-4, the complete variable domain reads EPEVTQTPSHQVTQMGQEVILRCVPISNHLYFYWYRQILGQKVEFLVSFYNNEISEKSEIFDDQFSVERPDGSNFTLKIRSTKLEDSAMYFCASIQENIPTNEKLFFGSGTQLSVL.